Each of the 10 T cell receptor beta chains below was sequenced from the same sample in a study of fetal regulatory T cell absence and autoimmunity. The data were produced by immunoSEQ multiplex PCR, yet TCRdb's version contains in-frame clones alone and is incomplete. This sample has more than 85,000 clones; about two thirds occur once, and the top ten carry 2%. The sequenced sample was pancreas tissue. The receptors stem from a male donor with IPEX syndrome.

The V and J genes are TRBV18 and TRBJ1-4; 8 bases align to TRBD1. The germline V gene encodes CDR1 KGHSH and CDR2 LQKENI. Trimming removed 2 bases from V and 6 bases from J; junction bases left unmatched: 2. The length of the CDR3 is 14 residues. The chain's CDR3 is CASSPTGGDEKLFF. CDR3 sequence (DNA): TGTGCCAGCTCACCAACAGGGGGAGATGAAAAACTGTTTTTT.

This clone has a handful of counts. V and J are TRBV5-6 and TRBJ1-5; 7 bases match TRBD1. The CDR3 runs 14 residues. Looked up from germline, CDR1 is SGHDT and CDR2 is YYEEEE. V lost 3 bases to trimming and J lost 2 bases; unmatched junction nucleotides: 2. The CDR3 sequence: CASSSDRGNQPQHF. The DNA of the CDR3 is TGTGCCAGCAGCTCCGACAGGGGCAATCAGCCCCAGCATTTT.

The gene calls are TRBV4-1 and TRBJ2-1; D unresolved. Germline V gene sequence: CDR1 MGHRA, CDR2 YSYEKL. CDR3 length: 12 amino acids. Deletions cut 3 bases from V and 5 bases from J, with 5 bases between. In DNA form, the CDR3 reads TGCGCCAGCAGCCACCCCAACAATGAGCAGTTCTTC. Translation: CASSHPNNEQFF.

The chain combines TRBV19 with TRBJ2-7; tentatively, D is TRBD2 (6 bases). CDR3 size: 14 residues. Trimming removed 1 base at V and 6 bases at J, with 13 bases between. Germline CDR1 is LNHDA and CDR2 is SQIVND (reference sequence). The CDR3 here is CASSIAGVGSEQYF. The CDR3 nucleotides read TGTGCCAGTAGTATAGCGGGAGTAGGGTCCGAGCAGTACTTC.

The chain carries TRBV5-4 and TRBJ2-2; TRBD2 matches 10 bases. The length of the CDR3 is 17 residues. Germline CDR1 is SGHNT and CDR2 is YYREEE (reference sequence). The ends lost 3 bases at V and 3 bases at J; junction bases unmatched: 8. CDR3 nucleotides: TGTGCCAGCAGCTCTTCTAGCGGGGGAGAGGACACCGGGGAGCTGTTTTTT. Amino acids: CASSSSSGGEDTGELFF.

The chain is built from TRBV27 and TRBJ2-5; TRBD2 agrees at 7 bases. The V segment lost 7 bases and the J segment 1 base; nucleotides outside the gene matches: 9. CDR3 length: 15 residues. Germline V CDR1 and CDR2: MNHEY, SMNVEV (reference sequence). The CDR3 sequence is CASTLTGGVQETQYF. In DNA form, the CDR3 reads TGTGCCAGCACCCTAACGGGGGGAGTCCAAGAGACCCAGTACTTC.

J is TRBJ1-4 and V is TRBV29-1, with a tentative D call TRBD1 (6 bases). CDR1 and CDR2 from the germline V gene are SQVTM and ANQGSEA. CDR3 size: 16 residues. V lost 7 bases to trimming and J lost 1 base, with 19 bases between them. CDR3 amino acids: CSAPKIDRLTNEKLFF. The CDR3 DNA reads TGCAGCGCACCCAAGATTGACAGGCTAACTAATGAAAAACTGTTTTTT.

This CDR3 reads CASSTGGGTEAFF. For the CDR3, the DNA is TGTGCCAGCAGCACAGGGGGCGGCACTGAAGCTTTCTTT. The J gene is TRBJ1-1, the V gene TRBV9, with TRBD1 matching 9 bases. Germline lookup yields CDR1 SGDLS and CDR2 YYNGEE. CDR3 size: 13 residues. The junction had 2 bases not matched to a gene; V was cut back by 4 bases and J by 4 bases.

The CDR3: CASGLGTSGIRQYF. The CDR3 bases are TGTGCTAGTGGTCTCGGGACTAGCGGGATTAGGCAGTACTTC. V is TRBV12-5 and J is TRBJ2-7, with 13 bases that match TRBD2. The CDR3 extends over 14 amino acids. Germline V lookup: CDR1 LGHNT, CDR2 FRNRAP. The V and J ends lost 5 bases and 9 bases, in that order; junction bases with no gene match: 7.

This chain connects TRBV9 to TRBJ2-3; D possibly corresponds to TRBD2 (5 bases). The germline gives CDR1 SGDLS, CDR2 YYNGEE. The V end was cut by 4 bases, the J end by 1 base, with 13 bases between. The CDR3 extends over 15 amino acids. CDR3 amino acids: CASSPGGFRTDTQYF. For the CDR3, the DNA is TGTGCCAGCAGCCCAGGAGGATTTCGCACAGATACGCAGTATTTT.